This T cell receptor (beta chain) was profiled in a study of technical replicates of blood from a handful of donors. The method was immunoSEQ multiplex PCR; TCRdb's version includes in-frame clones alone and lacks a portion of them. The sample includes 50,000 to 80,000 clones, 65% to 90% seen only once; the top ten take less than 6%. Trimming at V came to 1 base and at J to 5 bases, leaving 5 bases not matched to a gene. Germline assignment: CDR1 SGHNT and CDR2 YYREEE (reference sequence). This CDR3 has 16 residues. The receptor was derived from a human donor in good health. Some clones in this sample may be carry-over from other donors' samples. The V and J genes are TRBV5-4 and TRBJ2-2, with 10 positions matching TRBD2. The sample consisted of PBMCs. The CDR3 coding sequence is TGTGCCAGCAGCTTGCCTCCTAGCGGGGGAACCGGGGAGCTGTTTTTT. Its translation: CASSLPPSGGTGELFF.